This T cell receptor beta chain stems from a study of blood T cells in healthy people across ages. As for the study in general: Template switching picked up about one barcoded beta molecule for each two T cells. Findings and limits, study-wide: A strong correlation was found between TCR beta diversity and the percentage of naive T cells.

This clonotype was detected a few times. Its cognate antigen is unknown. V lost 5 bases, J lost 0 bases, and 11 bases lay in between. This CDR3 contains 15 residues. Germline CDR1 reads PRHDT; CDR2 reads FYEKMQ (reference sequence). Alongside a J-beta primer mix, a sample-barcoded 5' primer served in a second PCR lasting roughly 7 to 11 cycles. TCRdb analysed the 5' RACE reads with MiXCR anew, one entry per CDR3 protein. The sample lists approximately 730,000 distinct CDR3 sequences, approximately 55% occurring once. PBMCs numbering at least 6 million were isolated per sample. Total RNA extracted from each sample amounted to at least 6 micrograms.

The receptor was isolated from a man older than 75 in good health. The sequenced sample consisted of blood. This chain uses TRBV13 with TRBJ2-4; D is possibly TRBD1 (6 bases). This CDR3 reads CASSQNRVAKNIQYF. CDR3 DNA sequence: TGTGCCAGCAGCCAAAACAGGGTAGCCAAAAACATTCAGTACTTC.